What follows are 9 T cell receptor beta chains derived from one specimen sequenced in a study of shared clonotypes between healthy human individuals. Assay used: immunoSEQ multiplex PCR; TCRdb lists only in-frame clones, some missing. The table lists around 640,000 clones, 95% to 96% of them singletons. CD45RO-negative CD8 cells positively selected for CCR7 made up the naive population, which excluded terminally differentiated effector memory CD45RA+ cells. The material sequenced was naive CD8+ T cells sorted from blood. The receptors derive from a woman aged 30 to 39 in good health.

The V and J genes are TRBV10-2 and TRBJ2-3; 9 bases line up with TRBD2. The V and J ends lost 7 bases and 11 bases, in that order; junction bases with no gene match: 13. The CDR3 runs 14 residues. The germline V gene has CDR1 WSHSY and CDR2 SAAADI. The CDR3 bases are TGCGCCAGCACCACAGCGGGAGGCCCGCCGGTGCAGTATTTT. Translation: CASTTAGGPPVQYF.

This sequence joins TRBV27 and TRBJ2-1; 11 bases agree with TRBD2. Germline trimming cut 3 bases from V and 0 bases from J; bases unmatched to any gene: 1. Germline V lookup: CDR1 MNHEY, CDR2 SMNVEV (reference sequence). This CDR3 is 16 amino acids long. The CDR3 region has the DNA TGTGCCAGCAGTTTTAGCGGGAGGGTCTCCTACAATGAGCAGTTCTTC. This encodes CASSFSGRVSYNEQFF.

The chain uses TRBV4-1 and TRBJ2-7; D call uncertain. With 0 bases removed from V and 0 bases from J, the gap between germline ends came to 6 bases. This CDR3 comprises 14 residues. CDR1 is MGHRA, CDR2 YSYEKL, per germline. The CDR3 region has the DNA TGCGCCAGCAGCCAAGAACTGCGCTCCTACGAGCAGTACTTC. This sequence encodes CASSQELRSYEQYF.

This clone was seen a single time. The gene calls are TRBV7-7 and TRBJ2-3; 8 nucleotides line up with TRBD1. Germline V gene lookup returns CDR1 SSHAT and CDR2 FNYEAQ (reference sequence). After removal of 7 bases from V and 6 bases from J, the junction contained 15 bases not matched to a gene. The CDR3 is made up of 16 amino acids. In DNA form, the CDR3 reads TGTGCCAGCAACCCTCTCGGCAGGGGGCCAACGGATACGCAGTATTTT. It is translated as CASNPLGRGPTDTQYF.

The V gene is TRBV7-8, the J gene TRBJ2-2; 12 bases fit TRBD2. Germline trimming cut 2 bases from V and 6 bases from J; bases unmatched to any gene: 7. The CDR3 extends over 17 amino acids. Germline V lookup: CDR1 SGHVS, CDR2 FQNEAQ. CDR3 DNA sequence: TGTGCCAGCAGCTTACCCCTAGCGGGAGGGCCTCCCGGGGAGCTGTTTTTT. Protein: CASSLPLAGGPPGELFF.

This rearrangement joins TRBV7-9 to TRBJ1-2; no reliable D call. Germline values: CDR1 SEHNR, CDR2 FQNEAQ (reference sequence). There are 14 residues in the CDR3. Between the trimmed V and J ends, which lost 5 bases and 4 bases, there was a span of 14 bases. The CDR3 loop is CASSPGGELYGYTF. DNA of the CDR3: TGTGCCAGCAGCCCCGGTGGGGAGCTCTATGGCTACACCTTC. The entire variable domain, with the rest obtained from reference TRBV7-9 and TRBJ1-2, is as follows: DTGVSQNPRHKITKRGQNVTFRCDPISEHNRLYWYRQTLGQGPEFLTYFQNEAQLEKSRLLSDRFSAERPKGSFSTLEIQRTEQGDSAMYLCASSPGGELYGYTFGSGTRLTVV.

CDR3 sequence: CASSYREGRQPQHF. The CDR3 coding sequence is TGTGCCAGCAGTTATAGAGAGGGGCGGCAGCCCCAGCATTTT. The chain employs TRBV6-5 and TRBJ1-5; maybe TRBD1 (5 bases). Germline V lookup: CDR1 MNHEY, CDR2 SVGAGI. Trimming left V 3 bases short and J 7 bases short, with 13 bases between. The CDR3 runs to 14 residues.

This chain joins TRBV19 and TRBJ1-1, with 10 bases lining up with TRBD1. V lost 9 bases to trimming and J lost 7 bases; unmatched junction nucleotides: 5. Germline CDR1 and CDR2: LNHDA and SQIVND (reference sequence). This CDR3 spans 12 amino acids. This CDR3 reads CARGTGALEAFF. For the CDR3, the DNA is TGTGCCAGAGGGACAGGGGCCCTTGAAGCTTTCTTT.

This chain links TRBV5-4 with TRBJ1-2; D remains unclear. The CDR3 extends over 14 amino acids. Per germline, CDR1 SGHNT and CDR2 YYREEE (reference sequence). V was trimmed by 0 bases and J by 0 bases, leaving 6 bases between them. In nucleotides, the CDR3 is TGTGCCAGCAGCTTGGCGGTCTCTAACTATGGCTACACCTTC. Amino acid sequence: CASSLAVSNYGYTF.